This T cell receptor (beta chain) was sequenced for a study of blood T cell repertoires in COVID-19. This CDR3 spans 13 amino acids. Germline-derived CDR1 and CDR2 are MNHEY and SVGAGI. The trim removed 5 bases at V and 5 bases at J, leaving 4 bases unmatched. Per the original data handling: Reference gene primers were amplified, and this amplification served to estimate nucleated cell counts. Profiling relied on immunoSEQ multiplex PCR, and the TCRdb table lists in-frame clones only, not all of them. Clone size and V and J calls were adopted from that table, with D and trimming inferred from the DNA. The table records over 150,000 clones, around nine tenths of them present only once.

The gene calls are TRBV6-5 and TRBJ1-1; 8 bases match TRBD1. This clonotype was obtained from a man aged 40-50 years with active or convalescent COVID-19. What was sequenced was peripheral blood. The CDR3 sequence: CASSRQGRTEAFF. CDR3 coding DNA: TGTGCCAGCAGTAGACAGGGGAGAACTGAAGCTTTCTTT.